This is a list of T cell receptor beta chains from one sample in a study of neurological immune-mediated disorders. One entry per CDR3 protein results from TCRdb running MiXCR on the 5' RACE reads. The sample includes about 40,000 distinct CDR3 sequences, 13% to 15% seen only once; the top ten take 27%. The specimen was PBMCs. The receptors were sampled from a woman aged 50 to 60 with HTLV-1-associated myelopathy (HAM/TSP). Each CDR3 is given with its conserved first and last residue. The D gene is left open where the match is weak. Clone size appears in some rows only: once, few, many, or a class for an expanded clone.

V gene	clone size	D gene	J gene	CDR3 protein	CDR3 DNA
TRBV27	many	-	TRBJ1-1	CASGPREAFF	TGTGCCAGCGGCCCTAGGGAAGCTTTCTTT
TRBV6-1	-	-	TRBJ1-1	CASSEAGGTEAFF	TGTGCCAGCAGTGAAGCCGGCGGAACTGAAGCTTTCTTT
TRBV4-3	many	TRBD1	TRBJ1-1	CASSYLTGVNTEAFF	TGCGCCAGCAGCTACTTGACAGGGGTGAACACTGAAGCTTTCTTT
TRBV12-3/TRBV12-4	many	-	TRBJ1-1	CANSPRVGAATEAFF	TGTGCCAACAGCCCACGGGTGGGGGCAGCCACTGAAGCTTTCTTT
TRBV3-1	many	-	TRBJ1-6	CASSQGQDNSPLHF	TGTGCCAGCAGTCAAGGACAAGATAATTCACCCCTCCACTTT
TRBV11-2	many	-	TRBJ2-1	CASSLNRGDSYNEQFF	TGTGCCAGCAGCTTAAATAGGGGGGACTCCTACAATGAGCAGTTCTTC
TRBV18	many	TRBD1	TRBJ1-4	CASSSDRGFNEKLFF	TGTGCCAGCTCATCGGACAGGGGGTTTAATGAAAAACTGTTTTTT
TRBV7-2	many	TRBD1	TRBJ1-5	CASSFSGTGGGQPQHF	TGTGCCAGCAGTTTCTCCGGGACAGGGGGCGGTCAGCCCCAGCATTTT
TRBV10-3	many	TRBD1	TRBJ1-4	CAISERGQPLDEKLFF	TGTGCCATCAGTGAAAGGGGGCAGCCTTTAGATGAAAAACTGTTTTTT
TRBV7-7	many	-	TRBJ2-1	CASSPCGGPSNEQFF	TGTGCTAGCAGCCCCTGTGGGGGTCCCTCCAATGAGCAGTTCTTC
TRBV5-1	many	TRBD1	TRBJ2-2	CATRPQGASNTGELFF	TGCGCCACGAGGCCACAGGGGGCGTCGAACACCGGGGAGCTGTTTTTT
TRBV4-3	few	-	TRBJ2-7	CASSQDRMGLYEQYF	TGCGCCAGCAGCCAAGATAGGATGGGGTTGTACGAGCAGTACTTC
TRBV5-1	many	-	TRBJ2-3	CASSFEGTDTQYF	TGCGCCAGCAGCTTTGAGGGGACAGATACGCAGTATTTT
TRBV7-9	many	-	TRBJ2-1	CASSLVVSNEQFF	TGTGCCAGCAGCTTGGTGGTCAGCAATGAGCAGTTCTTC
TRBV27	-	TRBD1	TRBJ2-5	CASSLVDRGLETQYF	TGTGCCAGCAGTCTAGTGGACAGGGGGCTTGAGACCCAGTACTTC
TRBV9	many	TRBD1	TRBJ2-7	CASSVGDRGPYEQYF	TGTGCCAGCAGCGTAGGGGACAGGGGCCCCTACGAGCAGTACTTC
TRBV11-3	many	-	TRBJ1-5	CASRFKAPGPSNQPQHF	TGTGCCAGCAGATTTAAGGCCCCGGGACCGAGCAATCAGCCCCAGCATTTT
TRBV10-3	many	-	TRBJ2-5	CAIASDGGDKETQYF	TGTGCCATCGCCTCCGATGGGGGAGATAAAGAGACCCAGTACTTC
TRBV9	many	TRBD1	TRBJ1-6	CASSPTTGAPGSLHF	TGTGCCAGCAGCCCGACGACAGGGGCCCCCGGATCCCTCCACTTT
TRBV3-1	many	-	TRBJ2-2	CASSRRGYANTGELFF	TGTGCCAGCAGCCGGAGAGGGTACGCGAACACCGGGGAGCTGTTTTTT
TRBV3-1	-	-	TRBJ1-2	CASSQERGRGYTF	TGTGCCAGCAGCCAAGAAAGAGGTCGGGGCTACACCTTC
TRBV7-2	few	TRBD2	TRBJ2-5	CASSLDPGGEETQYF	TGTGCCAGCAGCTTAGATCCGGGGGGGGAAGAGACCCAGTACTTC
TRBV5-1	many	TRBD1	TRBJ2-7	CASSSHRDRTTYEQYF	TGCGCCAGCAGCTCCCACCGGGACAGGACTACCTACGAGCAGTACTTC
TRBV5-1	many	TRBD1	TRBJ2-7	CASSLNLPGQGGSYEQYF	TGCGCCAGCAGCTTGAACTTACCGGGACAGGGGGGATCCTACGAGCAGTACTTC
TRBV5-6	many	-	TRBJ1-6	CASSLAGSSSPLHF	TGTGCCAGCAGCTTGGCAGGGAGTAGCTCACCCCTCCACTTT
TRBV20-1	many	TRBD1	TRBJ1-4	CSAPGGFATNEKLFF	TGCAGTGCCCCAGGGGGTTTTGCAACTAATGAAAAACTGTTTTTT
TRBV4-1	many	-	TRBJ1-2	CASSHYLGDYGYTF	TGCGCCAGCAGCCATTACTTGGGGGACTATGGCTACACCTTC
TRBV5-1	many	TRBD1	TRBJ1-5	CASSTAGGTQPQHF	TGCGCCAGCAGCACGGCAGGGGGTACTCAGCCCCAGCATTTT
TRBV18	many	TRBD2	TRBJ2-7	CASSPQRGTTYEQYF	TGTGCCAGCTCACCCCAGCGGGGGACAACCTACGAGCAGTACTTC
TRBV12-3/TRBV12-4	many	TRBD1	TRBJ1-1	CASRGTGKAFF	TGTGCCAGCAGGGGGACAGGGAAGGCTTTCTTT
TRBV5-5	many	-	TRBJ1-1	CASSLAGVMNTEAFF	TGTGCCAGCAGCTTGGCTGGGGTGATGAACACTGAAGCTTTCTTT
TRBV18	many	TRBD1	TRBJ1-6	CASSSAGTVDSPLHF	TGTGCCAGCTCATCGGCCGGGACAGTCGATTCACCCCTCCACTTT
TRBV5-6	-	-	TRBJ2-1	CASSFYICSARDPLGGVQFF	-
TRBV6-2/TRBV6-3	-	TRBD2	TRBJ2-3	CASSQRGTRSEMDTQYF	TGTGCCAGCAGTCAGCGCGGGACTAGGTCGGAAATGGATACGCAGTATTTT
TRBV27	many	-	TRBJ1-3	CASSLGRIGNTIYF	TGTGCCAGCAGTTTGGGGAGAATCGGAAACACCATATATTTT
TRBV24-1	many	-	TRBJ2-7	CATSDSSEQYF	TGTGCCACCAGTGATAGTAGCGAGCAGTACTTC
TRBV30	many	TRBD2	TRBJ2-3	CAWTNGGGGRTDTQYF	TGTGCCTGGACCAATGGCGGGGGGGGCCGCACAGATACGCAGTATTTT
TRBV7-2	many	-	TRBJ1-2	CASSLDSSYGYTF	TGTGCCAGCAGCTTGGACAGCTCCTATGGCTACACCTTC
TRBV2	many	TRBD1	TRBJ1-2	CASSFQGEDGYTF	TGTGCCAGCAGTTTTCAGGGGGAAGACGGCTACACCTTC
TRBV14	few	-	TRBJ1-6	CASSQYKGNSPLHF	TGTGCCAGCAGCCAATATAAGGGGAATTCACCCCTCCACTTT
TRBV12-3/TRBV12-4	many	-	TRBJ1-1	CASSLYSQSNTEAFF	TGTGCCAGCAGTTTGTACAGTCAGTCGAACACTGAAGCTTTCTTT
TRBV10-3	many	-	TRBJ2-2	CAISEQASMAGELFF	TGTGCCATCAGTGAACAAGCGTCCATGGCCGGGGAGCTGTTTTTT
TRBV20-1	many	-	TRBJ1-1	CSARGPGASEAFF	TGCAGTGCTAGAGGGCCGGGGGCGTCTGAAGCTTTCTTT
TRBV29-1	many	-	TRBJ1-2	CSLGGSENYGYTF	TGCAGCCTTGGGGGCAGCGAGAACTATGGCTACACCTTC
TRBV7-2	many	TRBD1	TRBJ2-7	CASSLGPPGGAPYEQYF	TGTGCCAGCAGCTTAGGGCCCCCAGGGGGCGCCCCCTACGAGCAGTACTTC
TRBV20-1	many	TRBD2	TRBJ2-3	CSAKAGGTDTQYF	TGCAGTGCAAAAGCGGGGGGCACAGATACGCAGTATTTT
TRBV7-2	many	-	TRBJ1-2	CASSFLTGTDGYTF	TGTGCCAGCAGCTTTCTAACAGGCACCGATGGCTACACCTTC
TRBV18	many	-	TRBJ2-1	CASSLGVTMQREQFF	TGTGCCAGCTCACTAGGGGTTACAATGCAACGAGAGCAGTTCTTC